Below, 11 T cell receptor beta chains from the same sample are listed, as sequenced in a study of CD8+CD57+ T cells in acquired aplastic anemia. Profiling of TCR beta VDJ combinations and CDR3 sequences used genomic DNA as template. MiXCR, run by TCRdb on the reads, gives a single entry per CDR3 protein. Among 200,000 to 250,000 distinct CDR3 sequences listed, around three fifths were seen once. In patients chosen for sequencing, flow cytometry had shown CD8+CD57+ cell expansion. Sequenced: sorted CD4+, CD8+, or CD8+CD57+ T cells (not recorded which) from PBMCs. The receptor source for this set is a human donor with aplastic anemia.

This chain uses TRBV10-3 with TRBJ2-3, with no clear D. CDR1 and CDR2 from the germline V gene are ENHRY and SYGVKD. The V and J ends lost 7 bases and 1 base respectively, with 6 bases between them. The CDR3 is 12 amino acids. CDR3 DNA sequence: TGTGCCATCAAGGACGGCACAGATACGCAGTATTTT. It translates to CAIKDGTDTQYF.

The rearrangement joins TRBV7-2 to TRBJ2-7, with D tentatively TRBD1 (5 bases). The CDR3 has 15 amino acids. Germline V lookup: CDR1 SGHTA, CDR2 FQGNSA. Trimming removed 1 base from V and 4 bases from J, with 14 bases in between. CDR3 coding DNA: TGTGCCAGCAGCTTAGGCAGCAGGGTGGCTTACGAGCAGTACTTC. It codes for CASSLGSRVAYEQYF. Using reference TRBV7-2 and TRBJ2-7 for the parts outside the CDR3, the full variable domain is GAGVSQSPSNKVTEKGKDVELRCDPISGHTALYWYRQSLGQGLEFLIYFQGNSAPDKSGLPSDRFSAERTGGSVSTLTIQRTQQEDSAVYLCASSLGSRVAYEQYFGPGTRLTVT.

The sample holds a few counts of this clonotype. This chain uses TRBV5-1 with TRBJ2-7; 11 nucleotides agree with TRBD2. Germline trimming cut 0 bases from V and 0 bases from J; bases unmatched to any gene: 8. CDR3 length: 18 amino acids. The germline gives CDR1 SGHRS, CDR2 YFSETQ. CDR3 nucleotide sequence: TGCGCCAGCAGCTTGGCTAGCGGGAGGCCCAAAGGCTCCTACGAGCAGTACTTC. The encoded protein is CASSLASGRPKGSYEQYF.

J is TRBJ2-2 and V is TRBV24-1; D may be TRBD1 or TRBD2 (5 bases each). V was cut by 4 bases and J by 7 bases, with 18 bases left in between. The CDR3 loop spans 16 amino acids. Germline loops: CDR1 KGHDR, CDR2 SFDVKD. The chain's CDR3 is CATSEVPARGVGELFF. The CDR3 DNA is TGTGCCACCAGTGAAGTCCCAGCGCGAGGGGTCGGGGAGCTGTTTTTT.

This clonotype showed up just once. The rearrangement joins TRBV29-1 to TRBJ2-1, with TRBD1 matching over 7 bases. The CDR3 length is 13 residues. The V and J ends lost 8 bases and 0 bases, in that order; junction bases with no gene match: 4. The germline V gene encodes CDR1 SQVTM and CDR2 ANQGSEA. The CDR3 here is CSCGQASYNEQFF. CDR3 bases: TGCAGCTGCGGACAGGCCTCCTACAATGAGCAGTTCTTC.

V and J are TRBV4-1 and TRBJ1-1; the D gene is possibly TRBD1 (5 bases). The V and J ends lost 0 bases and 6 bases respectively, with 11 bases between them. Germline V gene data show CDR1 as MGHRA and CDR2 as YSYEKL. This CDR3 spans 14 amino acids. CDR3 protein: CASSQDRGVSEAFF. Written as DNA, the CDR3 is TGCGCCAGCAGCCAAGATAGAGGGGTATCTGAAGCTTTCTTT.

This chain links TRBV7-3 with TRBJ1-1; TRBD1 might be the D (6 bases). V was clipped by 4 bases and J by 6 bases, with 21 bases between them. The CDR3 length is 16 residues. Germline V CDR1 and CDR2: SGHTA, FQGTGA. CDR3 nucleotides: TGTGCCAGCAGCTCGGACCGGGACACAGCACACGCTGAAGCTTTCTTT. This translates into CASSSDRDTAHAEAFF. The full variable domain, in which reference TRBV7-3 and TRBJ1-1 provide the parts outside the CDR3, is GAGVSQTPSNKVTEKGKYVELRCDPISGHTALYWYRQSLGQGPEFLIYFQGTGAADDSGLPNDRFFAVRPEGSVSTLKIQRTERGDSAVYLCASSSDRDTAHAEAFFGQGTRLTVV.

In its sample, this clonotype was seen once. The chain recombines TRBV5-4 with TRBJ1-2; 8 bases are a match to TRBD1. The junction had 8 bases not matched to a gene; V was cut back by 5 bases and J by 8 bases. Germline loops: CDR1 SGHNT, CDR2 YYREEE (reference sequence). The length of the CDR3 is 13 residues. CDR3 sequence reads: CASRDRDLRGYTF. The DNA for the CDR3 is TGTGCCAGCAGGGACAGGGACCTGCGAGGCTACACCTTC.

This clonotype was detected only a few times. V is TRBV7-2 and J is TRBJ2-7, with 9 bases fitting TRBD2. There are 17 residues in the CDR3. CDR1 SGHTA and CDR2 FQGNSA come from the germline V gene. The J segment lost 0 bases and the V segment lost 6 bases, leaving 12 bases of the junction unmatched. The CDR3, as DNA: TGTGCCAGCAGTCCCCAGGGACTGACTAGCGGCTCCTACGAGCAGTACTTC. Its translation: CASSPQGLTSGSYEQYF.

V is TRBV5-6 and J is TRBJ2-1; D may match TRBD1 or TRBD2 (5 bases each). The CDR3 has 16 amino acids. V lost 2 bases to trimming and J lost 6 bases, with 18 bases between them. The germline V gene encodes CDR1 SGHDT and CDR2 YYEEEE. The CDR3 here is CASSLDVRDGPNEQFF. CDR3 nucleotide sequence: TGTGCCAGCAGCTTAGATGTAAGGGACGGCCCCAATGAGCAGTTCTTC.

The DNA of the CDR3 is TGTGCCAGCAGCGCAGAACGGGGGGGGCGCGAGCAGTACTTC. This encodes CASSAERGGREQYF. V usage is TRBV9 and J usage is TRBJ2-7; 8 nucleotides agree with TRBD2. J lost 6 bases, V lost 3 bases, and 8 bases had no gene match. The CDR3 has 14 amino acids. CDR1 is SGDLS and CDR2 is YYNGEE in the germline V gene.